Each of the 29 T cell receptor beta chains below was sequenced from the same sample in a study of blood T cell repertoires in COVID-19. Generated by immunoSEQ multiplex PCR, the TCRdb table keeps only in-frame clones and is missing some. The table records more than 150,000 clones, 80% to 90% of them present only once. Sequences were obtained from peripheral blood. Source of these receptors: a woman in her seventies with acute or convalescent COVID-19.

This sequence joins TRBV9 and TRBJ1-6, with 8 bases lining up with TRBD1. The CDR3 runs 15 residues. Trimming took 0 bases from V and 7 from J; bases not matched to a gene: 3. Germline V gene data show CDR1 as SGDLS and CDR2 as YYNGEE. The chain's CDR3 is CASSVGNRGNSPLHF. The CDR3 DNA is TGTGCCAGCAGCGTAGGAAACAGGGGGAATTCACCCCTCCACTTT. The full variable domain, completed using reference TRBV9 and TRBJ1-6, is DSGVTQTPKHLITATGQRVTLRCSPRSGDLSVYWYQQSLDQGLQFLIQYYNGEERAKGNILERFSAQQFPDLHSELNLSSLELGDSALYFCASSVGNRGNSPLHFGNGTRLTVT.

The rearrangement links TRBV11-1 to TRBJ2-7, with 11 bases lining up with TRBD2. This CDR3 contains 15 residues. CDR1 is SGHAT and CDR2 is FQDESV in the germline V gene (reference sequence). The ends lost 0 bases at V and 3 bases at J; junction bases unmatched: 1. The CDR3 nucleotides are TGTGCCAGCAGCTTAGCGACTAGCGGGATCTACGAGCAGTACTTC. It specifies CASSLATSGIYEQYF.

The chain uses TRBV7-9 and TRBJ1-5; TRBD1 matches 7 bases. Germline V gene sequence: CDR1 SEHNR, CDR2 FQNEAQ (reference sequence). This CDR3 region has 17 residues. Trimming at V came to 10 bases and at J to 0 bases, leaving 15 bases not matched to a gene. The CDR3 DNA reads as TGTGCCACCCTTCCAAGACAGGGCTCTTCTAGCAATCAGCCCCAGCATTTT. Its translation: CATLPRQGSSSNQPQHF.

The rearrangement joins TRBV19 to TRBJ1-5, with unresolved D. V was cut by 7 bases and J by 4 bases, with 14 bases left in between. Germline V gene sequence: CDR1 LNHDA, CDR2 SQIVND (reference sequence). CDR3 length: 14 residues. CDR3 sequence: CASTGSEWNQPQHF. For the CDR3, the DNA is TGTGCCAGTACTGGTTCCGAGTGGAATCAGCCCCAGCATTTT.

This clone was seen a single time. The chain combines TRBV19 with TRBJ1-6, with D perhaps TRBD1 (5 bases). Germline CDR1 LNHDA, CDR2 SQIVND (reference sequence). V was trimmed by 3 bases and J by 8 bases, leaving 14 bases between them. The CDR3 runs 15 residues. The CDR3 reads CASSIAGPGDSPLHF. CDR3 bases: TGTGCCAGTAGTATTGCAGGCCCGGGGGATTCACCCCTCCACTTT.

This clone was detected only a few times. The chain is built from TRBV19 and TRBJ2-7; 12 bases are a match to TRBD2. This CDR3 contains 15 residues. V shed 6 bases and J 3 bases; nucleotides not matched to a gene: 6. Germline CDR1 and CDR2: LNHDA and SQIVND (reference sequence). The CDR3 spells CASSEATSGSYEQYF. CDR3 nucleotide sequence: TGTGCCAGTAGCGAGGCGACTAGCGGGAGCTACGAGCAGTACTTC. Full variable domain (rest looked up from reference TRBV19 and TRBJ2-7): DGGITQSPKYLFRKEGQNVTLSCEQNLNHDAMYWYRQDPGQGLRLIYYSQIVNDFQKGDIAEGYSVSREKKESFPLTVTSAQKNPTAFYLCASSEATSGSYEQYFGPGTRLTVT.

The V call is TRBV12-3 or TRBV12-4, the J call TRBJ1-5; 9 bases map to TRBD1. The CDR3 has 13 residues. V lost 8 bases, J lost 4 bases, and 3 bases stayed unmatched. The CDR3 is CASRGTGNQPQHF. In nucleotides, the CDR3 is TGTGCCAGCCGCGGGACAGGGAATCAGCCCCAGCATTTT.

The V and J genes are TRBV4-3 and TRBJ2-3; D perhaps matches TRBD2 (5 bases). The length of the CDR3 is 14 residues. Deletions cut 4 bases from V and 0 bases from J, with 8 bases between. Per the germline V gene, CDR1 is LGHNA and CDR2 is YSLEER. Here the CDR3 reads CASSPLVSTDTQYF. CDR3 nucleotide sequence: TGCGCCAGCAGCCCACTAGTGAGCACAGATACGCAGTATTTT.

The CDR3 nucleotides read TGTGCCACCAGTGATTCGGGGGGGGGTACAGATACGCAGTATTTT. Amino acid sequence: CATSDSGGGTDTQYF. V is TRBV24-1 and J is TRBJ2-3, with 8 bases aligning to TRBD2. CDR1 is KGHDR, CDR2 SFDVKD, per germline. The CDR3 consists of 15 residues. With V trimmed by 2 bases and J by 3 bases, 3 bases remained unmatched.

This chain links TRBV28 with TRBJ2-7; 8 bases map to TRBD1. This CDR3 comprises 12 residues. The V gene's germline CDR1 is MDHEN and CDR2 SYDVKM. Germline trimming cut 4 bases from V and 6 bases from J; bases unmatched to any gene: 2. CDR3 in DNA: TGTGCCAGCAGTTCGGACAGGGCCGAGCAGTACTTC. Protein: CASSSDRAEQYF.

The chain carries TRBV19 and TRBJ2-5; 9 nucleotides match TRBD1. V gave up 10 bases and J gave up 4 bases; unmatched junction bases: 7. Germline-derived CDR1 and CDR2 are LNHDA and SQIVND (reference sequence). The CDR3 has 13 amino acids. For the CDR3, the DNA is TGTGCCACGGGACAGGGTCGGGGAGAGACCCAGTACTTC. Residues: CATGQGRGETQYF. Filled out from reference TRBV19 and TRBJ2-5, the complete variable domain reads DGGITQSPKYLFRKEGQNVTLSCEQNLNHDAMYWYRQDPGQGLRLIYYSQIVNDFQKGDIAEGYSVSREKKESFPLTVTSAQKNPTAFYLCATGQGRGETQYFGPGTRLLVL.

The genes are TRBV5-6 and TRBJ2-5, with D possibly matching TRBD1 (5 bases). This CDR3 is built from 15 residues. Germline V gives CDR1 SGHDT, CDR2 YYEEEE. V shed 0 bases and J shed 2 bases, with 11 bases lying between them. This CDR3 reads CASSLVRTLQETQYF. The DNA of the CDR3 is TGTGCCAGCAGCTTGGTTCGGACATTACAAGAGACCCAGTACTTC. Full variable domain (outside the CDR3, taken from reference TRBV5-6 and TRBJ2-5): DAGVTQSPTHLIKTRGQQVTLRCSPKSGHDTVSWYQQALGQGPQFIFQYYEEEERQRGNFPDRFSGHQFPNYSSELNVNALLLGDSALYLCASSLVRTLQETQYFGPGTRLLVL.

The chain combines TRBV6-6 with TRBJ1-2; the match to TRBD1 covers 8 bases. This CDR3 is built from 15 residues. Looked up from germline, CDR1 is MNHNY and CDR2 is SVGAGI (reference sequence). The ends lost 2 bases at V and 2 bases at J; junction bases unmatched: 4. The CDR3 DNA reads as TGTGCCAGCAGTTACAGACAGGGGAAAAACTATGGCTACACCTTC. Translation gives CASSYRQGKNYGYTF.

The chain couples TRBV28 to TRBJ2-5; a weak D match, TRBD2 (5 bases). Trimming stripped 7 bases from V and 2 bases from J, with 17 bases between. The CDR3 loop spans 15 amino acids. CDR1 and CDR2 from the germline V gene are MDHEN and SYDVKM. CDR3 residues: CASTGQEVRQETQYF. The CDR3 coding sequence is TGTGCCAGCACTGGTCAGGAGGTGAGGCAAGAGACCCAGTACTTC.

This chain connects TRBV5-1 to TRBJ2-2; 9 positions agree with TRBD2. After removal of 3 bases from V and 0 bases from J, the junction contained 6 bases not matched to a gene. The CDR3 extends over 17 amino acids. Per germline, CDR1 SGHRS and CDR2 YFSETQ. DNA for the CDR3: TGCGCCAGCAGCTGGAGCCCTAGCGGGACGAACACCGGGGAGCTGTTTTTT. It translates to CASSWSPSGTNTGELFF. Full variable domain (rest looked up from reference TRBV5-1 and TRBJ2-2): KAGVTQTPRYLIKTRGQQVTLSCSPISGHRSVSWYQQTPGQGLQFLFEYFSETQRNKGNFPGRFSGRQFSNSRSEMNVSTLELGDSALYLCASSWSPSGTNTGELFFGEGSRLTVL.

This chain connects TRBV6-5 to TRBJ1-4, with D unclear. Trimming took off 7 bases at V and 4 bases at J, with 16 bases between the two ends. The V gene's germline CDR1 is MNHEY and CDR2 SVGAGI. The CDR3 has 15 residues. CDR3 nucleotides: TGTGCCAGCAAGGAGGCGTCACAGTTTAATGAAAAACTGTTTTTT. This translates into CASKEASQFNEKLFF.

This chain's CDR3 is CASSSRDRANQPQHF. CDR3 DNA: TGTGCCAGCAGTTCCCGGGACAGGGCCAATCAGCCCCAGCATTTT. This chain uses TRBV6-5 with TRBJ1-5, with 9 bases aligning to TRBD1. Germline loops: CDR1 MNHEY, CDR2 SVGAGI. This CDR3 is 15 amino acids long. With V trimmed by 4 bases and J by 3 bases, 4 bases remained unmatched.

The rearrangement joins TRBV9 to TRBJ2-6, with D perhaps matching TRBD2 (6 bases). This CDR3 region has 17 residues. The germline V gene has CDR1 SGDLS and CDR2 YYNGEE. With 4 bases removed from V and 2 bases from J, the gap between germline ends came to 16 bases. Here the CDR3 reads CASSPATSRPGANVLTF. CDR3 in DNA: TGTGCCAGCAGCCCAGCCACTAGCCGACCTGGGGCCAACGTCCTGACTTTC.

The rearrangement joins TRBV11-3 to TRBJ2-2; 10 positions agree with TRBD2. Germline V gene lookup returns CDR1 SGHNT and CDR2 YENEEA. V gave up 6 bases and J gave up 2 bases; unmatched junction bases: 3. The CDR3 sequence is 15 residues long. The CDR3 sequence is CASRTSGVNTGELFF. The DNA of the CDR3 is TGTGCCAGCAGAACTAGCGGGGTTAACACCGGGGAGCTGTTTTTT. Supplemented by reference TRBV11-3 and TRBJ2-2, the full variable domain reads EAGVVQSPRYKIIEKKQPVAFWCNPISGHNTLYWYLQNLGQGPELLIRYENEEAVDDSQLPKDRFSAERLKGVDSTLKIQPAELGDSAVYLCASRTSGVNTGELFFGEGSRLTVL.

The rearrangement joins TRBV3-1 (or the pseudogene TRBV3-2) to TRBJ2-3; a weak D match, TRBD2 (5 bases). The germline V and J ends were trimmed by 1 base and 3 bases, with 11 bases remaining between them. Germline V gene data show CDR1 as LGHDT and CDR2 as YNNKEL (reference sequence). CDR3 length equals 15 residues. CDR3 loop: CASSQVGEGTDTQYF. In DNA form, the CDR3 reads TGTGCCAGCAGCCAAGTGGGAGAAGGAACAGATACGCAGTATTTT.

The rearrangement uses TRBV30 and TRBJ1-1; TRBD1 matches at 7 bases. V was clipped by 4 bases and J by 0 bases; unmatched bases: 2. Germline V gene data show CDR1 as GTSNPN and CDR2 as SVGIG (reference sequence). The CDR3 runs 13 residues. CDR3 sequence: CAWKGQVNTEAFF. Here the CDR3 DNA reads TGTGCCTGGAAAGGACAGGTGAACACTGAAGCTTTCTTT. Complete variable domain (other parts from reference TRBV30 and TRBJ1-1): SQTIHQWPATLVQPVGSPLSLECTVEGTSNPNLYWYRQAAGRGLQLLFYSVGIGQISSEVPQNLSASRPQDRQFILSSKKLLLSDSGFYLCAWKGQVNTEAFFGQGTRLTVV.

This clone was counted only a few times. This chain uses TRBV19 with TRBJ2-7; D is undetermined. Germline assignment: CDR1 LNHDA and CDR2 SQIVND (reference sequence). The CDR3 consists of 14 residues. Trimming removed 5 bases at V and 1 base at J, with 12 bases between. The CDR3 loop is CASSVTSLSYEQYF. CDR3 bases: TGTGCCAGTAGTGTAACTTCCCTTTCCTACGAGCAGTACTTC.

The rearrangement joins TRBV30 to TRBJ1-2, with 9 bases lining up with TRBD1. V lost 4 bases to trimming and J lost 8 bases; unmatched junction nucleotides: 17. The CDR3 spans 16 residues. CDR1 GTSNPN and CDR2 SVGIG come from the germline V gene (reference sequence). CDR3 in DNA: TGTGCCTGGACCCACCCGGTCCCACAGGGGGCGGGAGGCTACACCTTC. Residues: CAWTHPVPQGAGGYTF. Supplemented by reference TRBV30 and TRBJ1-2, the full variable domain reads SQTIHQWPATLVQPVGSPLSLECTVEGTSNPNLYWYRQAAGRGLQLLFYSVGIGQISSEVPQNLSASRPQDRQFILSSKKLLLSDSGFYLCAWTHPVPQGAGGYTFGSGTRLTVV.

The chain employs TRBV2 and TRBJ1-4; TRBD1 is a possible D gene (5 bases). Trimming pared 5 bases from V and 0 bases from J, leaving 10 bases between. Germline V gene sequence: CDR1 SNHLY, CDR2 FYNNEI. This CDR3 is built from 15 residues. The CDR3 spells CASSKDRPTNEKLFF. The CDR3 DNA sequence: TGTGCCAGCAGTAAAGACAGACCAACTAATGAAAAACTGTTTTTT.

V gene TRBV3-1 (or the pseudogene TRBV3-2) combines with J gene TRBJ1-6, with TRBD1 as a possible D gene (6 bases). Germline V gene sequence: CDR1 LGHDT, CDR2 YNNKEL (reference sequence). This CDR3 is 15 amino acids long. V lost 3 bases and J 10 bases, leaving 16 bases between the germline ends. As DNA, the CDR3 is TGTGCCAGCAGCCAGCGGGTGGCAGGGGAGTCACCCCTCCACTTT. This gives the protein CASSQRVAGESPLHF.

The table lists this clone with a count of one. This rearrangement joins TRBV12-3 or TRBV12-4 to TRBJ2-3, with 9 bases that match TRBD1. With 5 bases clipped from V and 8 bases from J, the junction kept 2 bases outside the gene matches. The CDR3 contains 12 residues. CDR3 DNA sequence: TGTGCCAGCAGTGGACAGGGGAGTACGCAGTATTTT. Its protein product is CASSGQGSTQYF.

This rearrangement joins TRBV7-2 to TRBJ2-1; TRBD2 matches at 12 bases. The length of the CDR3 is 19 residues. Germline CDR1 and CDR2: SGHTA and FQGNSA. Unmatched junction bases numbered 18, after V lost 5 bases and J lost 7 bases. CDR3 protein: CASSRPSVRRLAGANEQFF. The CDR3 DNA is TGTGCCAGCAGCCGCCCTTCAGTCCGCCGACTAGCGGGAGCAAATGAGCAGTTCTTC.

The chain links TRBV9 to TRBJ1-1; a possible D gene is TRBD1 (5 bases). CDR1 and CDR2 (germline): SGDLS, YYNGEE. V was clipped by 0 bases and J by 7 bases, with 13 bases between them. The CDR3 spans 14 residues. This CDR3 reads CASSVVTAKSEAFF. Here the CDR3 DNA reads TGTGCCAGCAGCGTAGTGACAGCGAAAAGTGAAGCTTTCTTT.

The chain recombines TRBV30 with TRBJ1-1; D remains unclear. This CDR3 contains 13 residues. V was shortened by 0 bases and J by 1 base, with 6 bases between the two germline ends. Germline assignment: CDR1 GTSNPN and CDR2 SVGIG (reference sequence). DNA for the CDR3: TGTGCCTGGAGTGTACACAAGAACACTGAAGCTTTCTTT. Translated, it gives CAWSVHKNTEAFF.